The next 8 T cell receptor beta chains were all read from a single sample in a study of blood T cell repertoires in COVID-19. Generated by immunoSEQ multiplex PCR, the TCRdb table keeps only in-frame clones and is missing some. The sample includes roughly 200,000 clones, around 90% seen only once; the top ten take around 7%. Sequencing was done on a sample of peripheral blood. Every receptor here comes from a man in his forties or fifties with acute or convalescent COVID-19.

The CDR3 here is CASSKDGLAGTTDTQYF. The CDR3 DNA is TGTGCCAGCAGCAAAGATGGACTAGCGGGGACCACAGATACGCAGTATTTT. The chain recombines TRBV7-8 with TRBJ2-3; 12 bases match TRBD2. V shed 5 bases and J 2 bases; nucleotides not matched to a gene: 8. Germline CDR1 reads SGHVS; CDR2 reads FQNEAQ. CDR3 length: 17 amino acids. Full variable domain (remainder filled in from reference TRBV7-8 and TRBJ2-3): GAGVSQSPRYKVAKRGQDVALRCDPISGHVSLFWYQQALGQGPEFLTYFQNEAQLDKSGLPSDRFFAERPEGSVSTLKIQRTQQEDSAVYLCASSKDGLAGTTDTQYFGPGTRLTVL.

CDR3: CASSPYHRFLNTEAFF. CDR3 coding DNA: TGTGCCAGCAGCCCCTACCACCGGTTTTTGAACACTGAAGCTTTCTTT. The gene calls are TRBV7-2 and TRBJ1-1, with D hard to call. This CDR3 region has 16 residues. Germline loops: CDR1 SGHTA, CDR2 FQGNSA. V gave up 5 bases and J gave up 0 bases, with 16 bases separating them.

The rearrangement joins TRBV18 to TRBJ2-7, with D maybe TRBD2 (7 bases). The CDR3 is 14 amino acids. Trimming removed 6 bases from V and 2 bases from J, with 14 bases in between. The germline V gene encodes CDR1 KGHSH and CDR2 LQKENI. The CDR3 region has the DNA TGTGCCAGCTCCCCCGGGGGGCTCCCCTACGAGCAGTACTTC. Its translation is CASSPGGLPYEQYF.

The chain recombines TRBV19 with TRBJ1-2; D perhaps matches TRBD1 (6 bases). Trimming cost V 5 bases and J 6 bases, with 10 bases left between them. Germline-derived CDR1 and CDR2 are LNHDA and SQIVND (reference sequence). This CDR3 contains 12 residues. The CDR3 nucleotides are TGTGCCAGTAGTCTCACAGGGAATGGCTACACCTTC. It specifies CASSLTGNGYTF.

The J gene is TRBJ2-5, the V gene TRBV5-4; D ambiguous. CDR1 and CDR2 (germline): SGHNT, YYREEE (reference sequence). V was shortened by 2 bases and J by 4 bases, with 9 bases between the two germline ends. CDR3 size: 13 residues. The CDR3 spells CASSFSGRETQYF. The CDR3 nucleotides are TGTGCCAGCAGCTTTTCGGGTAGAGAGACCCAGTACTTC.

The J gene is TRBJ2-5, the V gene TRBV6-1, with a tentative D call TRBD2 (6 bases). Between the trimmed V and J ends, which lost 1 base and 3 bases, there was a span of 12 bases. There are 15 residues in the CDR3. CDR1 and CDR2 (germline): MNHNS, SASEGT. The CDR3 reads CASSEGGTRKETQYF. The CDR3 bases are TGTGCCAGCAGTGAAGGGGGGACTCGAAAAGAGACCCAGTACTTC.

In this sample, this clone turned up once. The rearrangement joins TRBV2 to TRBJ1-4; the D is unclear. Trimming took 8 bases from V and 6 from J, leaving 4 bases between them. The CDR3 consists of 10 residues. CDR1 and CDR2 (germline): SNHLY, FYNNEI. Here the CDR3 reads CASRDEKLFF. CDR3 sequence (DNA): TGTGCCAGCCGGGATGAAAAACTGTTTTTT.

The chain links TRBV29-1 to TRBJ1-1; D ambiguous. Trimming removed 5 bases from V and 1 base from J, with 5 bases in between. This CDR3 has 11 residues. CDR1 SQVTM and CDR2 ANQGSEA come from the germline V gene. Here the CDR3 DNA reads TGCAGCGTTAACACGAACACTGAAGCTTTCTTT. Translation gives CSVNTNTEAFF.